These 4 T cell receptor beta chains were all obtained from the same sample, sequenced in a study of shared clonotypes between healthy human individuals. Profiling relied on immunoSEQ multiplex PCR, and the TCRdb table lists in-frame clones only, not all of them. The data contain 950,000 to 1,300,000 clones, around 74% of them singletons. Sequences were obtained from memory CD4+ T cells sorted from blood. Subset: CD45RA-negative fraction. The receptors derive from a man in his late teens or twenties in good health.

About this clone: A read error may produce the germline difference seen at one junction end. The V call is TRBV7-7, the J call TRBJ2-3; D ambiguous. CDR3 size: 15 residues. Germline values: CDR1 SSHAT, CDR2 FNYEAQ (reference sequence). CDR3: CASSPGRVVTDTQYF. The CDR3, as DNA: TGTGCTAGCAGCCCTGGACGGGTCGTCACAGATACGCAGTATTTT.

CDR3 sequence (DNA): TGTGCCAGCAGCCTGGGAAGGGGGGCGAACACCGGGGAGCTGTTTTTT. Its protein product is CASSLGRGANTGELFF. The J gene is TRBJ2-2, the V gene TRBV9; D tentatively reads TRBD1 or TRBD2 (6 bases each). The CDR3 covers 16 residues. Trimming removed 4 bases from V and 0 bases from J, with 13 bases in between. CDR1 SGDLS and CDR2 YYNGEE come from the germline V gene.

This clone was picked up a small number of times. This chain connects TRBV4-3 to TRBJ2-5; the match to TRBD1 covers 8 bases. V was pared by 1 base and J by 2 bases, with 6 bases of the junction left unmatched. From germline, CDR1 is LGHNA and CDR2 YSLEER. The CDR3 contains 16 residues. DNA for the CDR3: TGCGCCAGCAGCCAAGGGGACAGGCTTCTTCAAGAGACCCAGTACTTC. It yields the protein CASSQGDRLLQETQYF.

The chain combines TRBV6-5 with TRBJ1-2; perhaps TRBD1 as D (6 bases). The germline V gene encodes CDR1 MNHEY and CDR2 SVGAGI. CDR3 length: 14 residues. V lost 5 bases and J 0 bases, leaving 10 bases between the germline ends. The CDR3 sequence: CASSNRVANYGYTF. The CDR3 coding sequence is TGTGCCAGCAGTAACAGGGTCGCTAACTATGGCTACACCTTC.